The rows below give T cell receptor beta chains drawn from one sample of a study of CD8+ T cells in alopecia areata. Here immunoSEQ multiplex PCR was the method, and the copy in TCRdb shows in-frame clones only, minus some. Altogether more than 90,000 clones are present, about 60% being singletons, with the ten largest covering 12%. The sequenced sample was CD8+ T cells sorted from blood, obtained at week 24, from a patient treated with tofacitinib. The receptors shown here come from a human donor with alopecia areata. Each CDR3 is given with its conserved first and last residue. The D gene is left open where the match is weak. For some rows the clone size is stated as once, few or many, or as a class when expanded; others skip it.

J: TRBJ2-1
size: -
V: TRBV7-8
D: -
CDR3: CASSLGLGDNEQFF
DNA: TGTGCCAGCAGCTTAGGGTTAGGGGACAATGAGCAGTTCTTC

J: TRBJ2-2
size: -
V: TRBV25-1
D: TRBD2
CDR3: CASSEWPGRVFF
DNA: TGTGCCAGCAGTGAATGGCCAGGGAGGGTGTTTTTT

J: TRBJ2-2
size: many
V: TRBV14
D: -
CDR3: CASRRTGDTGELFF
DNA: TGTGCCAGCAGGCGGACGGGAGACACCGGGGAGCTGTTTTTT

J: TRBJ2-3
size: -
V: TRBV7-9
D: -
CDR3: CASSLPIDRIDTDTQYF
DNA: TGTGCCAGCAGCTTACCAATCGACAGGATCGACACAGATACGCAGTATTTT

J: TRBJ2-6
size: -
V: TRBV4-1
D: -
CDR3: CASSQDRITGANVLTF
DNA: TGCGCCAGCAGCCAAGACCGCATTACTGGGGCCAACGTCCTGACTTTC

J: TRBJ2-3
size: -
V: TRBV4-2
D: -
CDR3: CASGPGVVDTQYF
DNA: TGTGCCAGCGGTCCCGGAGTAGTGGATACGCAGTATTTT

J: TRBJ2-1
size: medium-sized
V: TRBV6-1
D: -
CDR3: CASNLLDEGSNEQFF
DNA: TGTGCCAGCAACCTATTGGACGAGGGCTCCAATGAGCAGTTCTTC

J: TRBJ2-5
size: once
V: TRBV30
D: -
CDR3: CAWSQNQETQYF
DNA: TGTGCCTGGAGTCAGAACCAAGAGACCCAGTACTTC

J: TRBJ2-7
size: -
V: TRBV7-9
D: TRBD1
CDR3: CASSSRDRPSYEQYF
DNA: TGTGCCAGCAGCTCCCGGGACAGGCCTTCCTACGAGCAGTACTTC

J: TRBJ2-5
size: -
V: TRBV7-9
D: TRBD1
CDR3: CASSLSRQGPQETQYF
DNA: TGTGCCAGCAGCTTAAGCCGACAGGGCCCCCAAGAGACCCAGTACTTC

J: TRBJ1-4
size: -
V: TRBV30
D: -
CDR3: CAWKGLTTNEKLFF
DNA: TGTGCCTGGAAGGGACTGACAACTAATGAAAAACTGTTTTTT

J: TRBJ2-7
size: few
V: TRBV2
D: -
CDR3: CASRQGGQFYEQYF
DNA: TGTGCCAGCAGGCAAGGAGGCCAGTTCTACGAGCAGTACTTC

J: TRBJ1-5
size: -
V: TRBV2
D: TRBD1
CDR3: CASYRGGNQPQHF
DNA: TGTGCCAGCTACAGGGGAGGTAATCAGCCCCAGCATTTT

J: TRBJ2-5
size: -
V: TRBV5-6
D: TRBD2
CDR3: CASSPGTSGGETQYF
DNA: TGTGCCAGCAGCCCCGGGACTAGCGGAGGAGAGACCCAGTACTTC

J: TRBJ2-1
size: -
V: TRBV11-3
D: TRBD1
CDR3: CASSHRTGHEQFF
DNA: TGTGCCAGCAGCCACCGGACAGGGCATGAGCAGTTCTTC